This T cell receptor beta chain comes out of a study of neurological immune-mediated disorders. Findings and caveats of the study: Healthy controls had more TCR clonal expansion than multiple sclerosis, which showed the least, whereas HTLV-1-associated myelopathy showed the most.

5'RACE generated cDNA with 10-nucleotide random UMIs. TCRdb redid the calling of the 5' RACE reads with MiXCR, one entry per CDR3 protein. Of 39,000 or so distinct CDR3 sequences listed, around 2.5% were seen once; the top ten hold approximately 12%. Per the germline V gene, CDR1 is SGHTA and CDR2 is FQGNSA. The CDR3 is made up of 15 amino acids. V was shortened by 2 bases and J by 4 bases, with 12 bases between the two germline ends. This clonotype was detected ten times or more. Its cognate antigen is unknown. The source of this sequence is a man younger than 40 with multiple sclerosis. Sequencing used PBMCs. The chain is built from TRBV7-2 and TRBJ1-5, with D perhaps TRBD1 (5 bases). The CDR3 protein is CASSLQGFANQPQHF. The DNA of the CDR3 is TGTGCCAGCAGCTTACAGGGTTTCGCGAATCAGCCCCAGCATTTT.